Shown below are 5 T cell receptor beta chains from a single sample sequenced in a study of T-cell reconstitution after alpha-beta-depleted transplantation in children. Preparing the TCRbeta library involved the use of unique molecular identifiers. TCRdb re-called the PCR reads with MiXCR, one entry per CDR3 protein. The data show hundreds of thousands of distinct CDR3 sequences, roughly 18% seen once. The sample consisted of PBMCs from the stem cell graft donor, taken from the stem cell graft. Every receptor here comes from a human donor who donated a stem cell graft to a child with acute lymphoblastic leukemia.

In its sample, this clonotype was seen a few times. This chain joins TRBV4-2 and TRBJ1-1; 9 nucleotides match TRBD1. V lost 4 bases to trimming and J lost 6 bases; unmatched junction nucleotides: 9. CDR1 and CDR2 (germline): LGHNA, YNFKEQ. This CDR3 comprises 15 residues. Written as DNA, the CDR3 is TGTGCCAGCAGCCTTCGGGGACAGGGAGAGCCTGAAGCTTTCTTT. Amino acids: CASSLRGQGEPEAFF.

This clonotype appeared a few times. The chain combines TRBV9 with TRBJ2-5; no reliable D call. Trimming pared 0 bases from V and 2 bases from J, leaving 5 bases between. The CDR3 extends over 13 amino acids. Germline CDR1 reads SGDLS; CDR2 reads YYNGEE. The CDR3 sequence: CASSVEQQETQYF. In DNA form, the CDR3 reads TGTGCCAGCAGCGTAGAACAGCAAGAGACCCAGTACTTC.

The V and J genes are TRBV6-2 or TRBV6-3 and TRBJ2-1; TRBD2 matches at 11 bases. Germline V lookup: CDR1 MNHEY, CDR2 SVGEGT. The CDR3 is made up of 16 amino acids. The trim removed 8 bases at V and 3 bases at J, leaving 9 bases unmatched. CDR3 loop: CASLTPLAGGYNEQFF. The CDR3 DNA follows: TGTGCCAGCCTTACCCCTCTAGCGGGAGGCTACAATGAGCAGTTCTTC.

This clonotype was observed a few times. The genes are TRBV7-9 and TRBJ1-2, with D uncertain. Germline assignment: CDR1 SEHNR and CDR2 FQNEAQ (reference sequence). The ends were cut back, 0 bases at V and 8 bases at J, with 4 bases in the middle. This CDR3 region has 11 residues. CDR3 sequence reads: CASSLAFGYTF. DNA for the CDR3: TGTGCCAGCAGCTTAGCATTCGGCTACACCTTC.

This clonotype was seen more than once but under ten times. This rearrangement joins TRBV9 to TRBJ2-7; 7 nucleotides match TRBD2. Trimming took 0 bases from V and 4 from J; bases not matched to a gene: 7. The CDR3 totals 15 residues. The germline CDR1 and CDR2 sequences are SGDLS and YYNGEE. The CDR3 sequence: CASSVGLAENYEQYF. As DNA, the CDR3 is TGTGCCAGCAGCGTAGGGCTAGCGGAAAATTACGAGCAGTACTTC.